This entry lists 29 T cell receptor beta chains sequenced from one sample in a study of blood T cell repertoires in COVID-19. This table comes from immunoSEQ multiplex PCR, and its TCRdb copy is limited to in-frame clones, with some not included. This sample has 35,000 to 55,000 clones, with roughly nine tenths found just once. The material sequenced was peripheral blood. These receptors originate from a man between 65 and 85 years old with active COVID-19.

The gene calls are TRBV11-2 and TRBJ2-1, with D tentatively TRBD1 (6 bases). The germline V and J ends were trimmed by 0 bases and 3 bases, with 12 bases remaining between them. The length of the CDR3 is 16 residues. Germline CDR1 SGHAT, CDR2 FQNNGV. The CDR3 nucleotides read TGTGCCAGCAGCTTAGAAGGGGGTGTCGGCTACAATGAGCAGTTCTTC. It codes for CASSLEGGVGYNEQFF.

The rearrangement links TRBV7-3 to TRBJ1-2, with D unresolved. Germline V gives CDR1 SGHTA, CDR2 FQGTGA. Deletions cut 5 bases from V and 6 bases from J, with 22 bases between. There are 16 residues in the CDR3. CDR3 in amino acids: CASSRTFNPIRDGYTF. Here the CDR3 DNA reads TGTGCCAGCAGCCGCACTTTCAATCCTATTCGGGATGGCTACACCTTC.

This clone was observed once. The CDR3 here is CASSPTGAYGYTF. CDR3 DNA: TGCGCCAGCAGCCCGACAGGAGCCTATGGCTACACCTTC. The rearrangement links TRBV5-1 to TRBJ1-2, with D perhaps matching TRBD1 (6 bases). Between the trimmed V and J ends, which lost 4 bases and 4 bases, there was a span of 11 bases. Germline CDR1 and CDR2: SGHRS and YFSETQ. The CDR3 extends over 13 amino acids. The full variable domain, in which reference TRBV5-1 and TRBJ1-2 provide the parts outside the CDR3, is KAGVTQTPRYLIKTRGQQVTLSCSPISGHRSVSWYQQTPGQGLQFLFEYFSETQRNKGNFPGRFSGRQFSNSRSEMNVSTLELGDSALYLCASSPTGAYGYTFGSGTRLTVV.

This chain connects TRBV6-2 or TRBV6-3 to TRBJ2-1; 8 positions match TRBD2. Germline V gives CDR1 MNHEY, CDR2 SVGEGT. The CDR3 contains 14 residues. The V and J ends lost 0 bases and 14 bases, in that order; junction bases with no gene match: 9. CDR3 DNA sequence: TGTGCCAGCAGTTACTCTGCGGGGGGACGAGGGGAGTTCTTC. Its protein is CASSYSAGGRGEFF.

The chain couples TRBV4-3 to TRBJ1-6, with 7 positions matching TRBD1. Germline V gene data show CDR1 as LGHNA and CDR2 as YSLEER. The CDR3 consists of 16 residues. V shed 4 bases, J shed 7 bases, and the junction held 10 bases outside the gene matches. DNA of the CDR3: TGCGCCAGCAGCCCCCAGGGGGGAAACGGGAATTCACCCCTCCACTTT. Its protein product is CASSPQGGNGNSPLHF.

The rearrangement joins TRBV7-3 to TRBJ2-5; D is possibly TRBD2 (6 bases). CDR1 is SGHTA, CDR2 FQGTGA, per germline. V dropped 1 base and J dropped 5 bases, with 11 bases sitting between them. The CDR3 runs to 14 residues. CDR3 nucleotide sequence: TGTGCCAGCAGCTTAAGCGGACTAAAGGAGACCCAGTACTTC. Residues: CASSLSGLKETQYF.

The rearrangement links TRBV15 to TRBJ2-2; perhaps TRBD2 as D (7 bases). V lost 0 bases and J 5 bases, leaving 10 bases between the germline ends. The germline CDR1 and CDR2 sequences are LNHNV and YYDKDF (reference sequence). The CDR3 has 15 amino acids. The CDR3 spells CATSRDRGGTGELFF. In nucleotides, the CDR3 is TGTGCCACCAGCAGAGATAGGGGGGGAACCGGGGAGCTGTTTTTT.

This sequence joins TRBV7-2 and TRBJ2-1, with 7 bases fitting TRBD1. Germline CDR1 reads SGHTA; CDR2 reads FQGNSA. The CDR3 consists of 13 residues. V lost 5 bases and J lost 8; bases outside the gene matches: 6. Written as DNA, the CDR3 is TGTGCCAGCAGCCTAAACAGGGGCGATGAGCAGTTCTTC. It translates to CASSLNRGDEQFF.

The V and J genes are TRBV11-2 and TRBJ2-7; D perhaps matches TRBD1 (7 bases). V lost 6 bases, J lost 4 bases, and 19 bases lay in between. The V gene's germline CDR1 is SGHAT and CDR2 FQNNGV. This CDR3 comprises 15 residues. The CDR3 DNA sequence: TGTGCCAGCAGGGCTATTGCAGGGGGGAGGTACGAGCAGTACTTC. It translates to CASRAIAGGRYEQYF.

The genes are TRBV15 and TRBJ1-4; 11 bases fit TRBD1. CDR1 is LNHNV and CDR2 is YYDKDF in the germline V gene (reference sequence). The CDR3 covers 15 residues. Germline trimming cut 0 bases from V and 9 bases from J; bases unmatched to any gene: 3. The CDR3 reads CATSRDGQGAKKLFF. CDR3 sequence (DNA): TGTGCCACCAGCAGAGATGGACAGGGGGCGAAAAAACTGTTTTTT.

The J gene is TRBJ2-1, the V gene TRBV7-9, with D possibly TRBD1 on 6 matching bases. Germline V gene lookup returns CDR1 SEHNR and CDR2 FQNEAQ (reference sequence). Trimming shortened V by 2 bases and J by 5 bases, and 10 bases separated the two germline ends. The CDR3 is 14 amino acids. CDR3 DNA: TGTGCCAGCAGCTTAATACAGGGAGACAATGAGCAGTTCTTC. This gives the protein CASSLIQGDNEQFF.

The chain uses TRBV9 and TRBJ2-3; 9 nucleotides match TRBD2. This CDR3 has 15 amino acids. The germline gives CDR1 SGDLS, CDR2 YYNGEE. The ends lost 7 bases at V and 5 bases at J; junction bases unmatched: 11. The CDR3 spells CASGNLAGSGDTQYF. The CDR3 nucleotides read TGTGCCAGCGGAAACCTAGCGGGGTCGGGAGATACGCAGTATTTT.

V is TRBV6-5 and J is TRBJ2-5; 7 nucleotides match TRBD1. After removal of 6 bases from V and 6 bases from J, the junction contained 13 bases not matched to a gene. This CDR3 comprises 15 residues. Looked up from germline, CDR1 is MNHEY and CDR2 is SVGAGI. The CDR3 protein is CASSHQQGRRKTQYF. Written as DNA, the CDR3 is TGTGCCAGCAGCCACCAACAGGGGAGAAGGAAGACCCAGTACTTC.

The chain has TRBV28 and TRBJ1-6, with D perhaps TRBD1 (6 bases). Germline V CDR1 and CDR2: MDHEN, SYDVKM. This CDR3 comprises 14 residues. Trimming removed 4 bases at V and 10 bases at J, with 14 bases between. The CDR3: CASSSPGDSSPLHF. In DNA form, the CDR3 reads TGTGCCAGCAGTTCTCCAGGGGATAGCTCACCCCTCCACTTT.

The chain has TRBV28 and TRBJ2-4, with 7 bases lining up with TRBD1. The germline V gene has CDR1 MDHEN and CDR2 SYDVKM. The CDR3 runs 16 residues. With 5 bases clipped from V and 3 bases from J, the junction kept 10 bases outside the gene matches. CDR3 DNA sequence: TGTGCCAGCAGTCCCGGGACAGAGATAGACAAAAACATTCAGTACTTC. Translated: CASSPGTEIDKNIQYF.

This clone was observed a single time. For the CDR3, the DNA is TGTGCCAGCAGTTACCCGGGGACAGTCGGTGAAAAACTGTTTTTT. This codes for CASSYPGTVGEKLFF. This rearrangement joins TRBV6-2 or TRBV6-3 to TRBJ1-4, with 7 bases aligning to TRBD1. Germline CDR1 is MNHEY and CDR2 is SVGEGT. V dropped 2 bases and J dropped 7; count of bases not matched to a gene: 7. CDR3 length: 15 residues.

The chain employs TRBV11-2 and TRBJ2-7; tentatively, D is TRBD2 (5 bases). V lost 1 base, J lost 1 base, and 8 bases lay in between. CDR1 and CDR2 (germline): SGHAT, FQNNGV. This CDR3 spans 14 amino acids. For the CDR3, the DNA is TGTGCCAGCAGCTTAGTTGGCGGGTCCTACGAGCAGTACTTC. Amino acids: CASSLVGGSYEQYF.

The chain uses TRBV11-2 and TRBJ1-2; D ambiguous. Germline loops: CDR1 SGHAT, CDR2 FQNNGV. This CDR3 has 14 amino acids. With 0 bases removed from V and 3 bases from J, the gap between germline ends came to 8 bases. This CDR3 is CASSLDQADYGYTF. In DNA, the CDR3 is TGTGCCAGCAGCTTAGATCAGGCCGACTATGGCTACACCTTC.

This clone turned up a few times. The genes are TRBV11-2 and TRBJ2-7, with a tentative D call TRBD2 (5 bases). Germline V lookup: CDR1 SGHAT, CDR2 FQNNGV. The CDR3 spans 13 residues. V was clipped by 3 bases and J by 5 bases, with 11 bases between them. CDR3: CASSFSPGNEQYF. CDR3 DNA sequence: TGTGCCAGCAGCTTCTCACCGGGGAACGAGCAGTACTTC.

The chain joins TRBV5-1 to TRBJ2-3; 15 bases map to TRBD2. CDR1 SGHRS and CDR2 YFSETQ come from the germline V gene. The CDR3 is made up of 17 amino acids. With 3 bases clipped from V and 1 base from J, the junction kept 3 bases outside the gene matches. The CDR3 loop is CASSWTSGGAGTDTQYF. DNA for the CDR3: TGCGCCAGCAGCTGGACTAGCGGGGGGGCCGGCACAGATACGCAGTATTTT.

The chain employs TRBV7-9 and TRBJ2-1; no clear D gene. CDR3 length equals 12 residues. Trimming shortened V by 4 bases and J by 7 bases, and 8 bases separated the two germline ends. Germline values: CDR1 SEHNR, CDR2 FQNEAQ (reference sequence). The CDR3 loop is CASSSQWNEQFF. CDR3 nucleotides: TGTGCCAGCAGCTCACAGTGGAATGAGCAGTTCTTC.

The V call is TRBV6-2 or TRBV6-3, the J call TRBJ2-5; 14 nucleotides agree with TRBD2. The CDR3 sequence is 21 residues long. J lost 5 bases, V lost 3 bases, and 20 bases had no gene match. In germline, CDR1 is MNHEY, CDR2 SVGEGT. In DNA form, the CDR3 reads TGTGCCAGCAGTTATGTTTTAGGGACTAGCGGGGGACTCTCCGGGTGGGAGACCCAGTACTTC. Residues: CASSYVLGTSGGLSGWETQYF.

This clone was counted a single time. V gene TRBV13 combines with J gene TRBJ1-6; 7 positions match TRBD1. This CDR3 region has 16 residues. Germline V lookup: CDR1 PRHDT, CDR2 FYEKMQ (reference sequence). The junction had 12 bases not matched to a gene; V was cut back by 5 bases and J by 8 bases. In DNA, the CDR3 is TGTGCCAGCAGCAGAGCGTCAGGGGGTGGGCATTCACCCCTCCACTTT. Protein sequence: CASSRASGGGHSPLHF.

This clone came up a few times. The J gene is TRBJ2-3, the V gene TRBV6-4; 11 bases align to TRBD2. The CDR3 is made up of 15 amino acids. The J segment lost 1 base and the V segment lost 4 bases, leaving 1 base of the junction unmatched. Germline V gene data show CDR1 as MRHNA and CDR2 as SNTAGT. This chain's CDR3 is CASSVLAGGTDTQYF. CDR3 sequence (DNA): TGTGCCAGCAGTGTACTAGCGGGGGGCACAGATACGCAGTATTTT.

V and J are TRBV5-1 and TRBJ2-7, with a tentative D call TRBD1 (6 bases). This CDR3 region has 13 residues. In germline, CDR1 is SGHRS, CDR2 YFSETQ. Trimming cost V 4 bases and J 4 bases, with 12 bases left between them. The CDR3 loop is CASSTTGWYEQYF. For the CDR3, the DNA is TGCGCCAGCAGCACAACAGGGTGGTACGAGCAGTACTTC. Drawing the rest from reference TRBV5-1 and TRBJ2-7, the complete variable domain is KAGVTQTPRYLIKTRGQQVTLSCSPISGHRSVSWYQQTPGQGLQFLFEYFSETQRNKGNFPGRFSGRQFSNSRSEMNVSTLELGDSALYLCASSTTGWYEQYFGPGTRLTVT.

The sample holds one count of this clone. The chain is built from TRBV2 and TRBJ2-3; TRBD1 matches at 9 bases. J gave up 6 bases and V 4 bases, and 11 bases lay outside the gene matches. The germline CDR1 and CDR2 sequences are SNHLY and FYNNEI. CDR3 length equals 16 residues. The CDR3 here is CASSVGQGNLRDTQYF. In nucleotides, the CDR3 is TGTGCCAGCAGTGTTGGACAGGGGAACCTCCGGGATACGCAGTATTTT.

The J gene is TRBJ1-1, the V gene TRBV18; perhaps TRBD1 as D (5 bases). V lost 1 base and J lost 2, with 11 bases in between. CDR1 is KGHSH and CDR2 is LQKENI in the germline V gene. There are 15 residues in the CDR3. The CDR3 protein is CASSPLKGRNTEAFF. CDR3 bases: TGTGCCAGCTCACCACTCAAGGGGCGAAACACTGAAGCTTTCTTT.

In DNA, the CDR3 is TGCGCCAGCAGCTTGAGGAGAGCCAGCCGGGAGACCCAGTACTTC. Protein product: CASSLRRASRETQYF. The rearrangement joins TRBV5-1 to TRBJ2-5; D uncertain. This CDR3 is 15 amino acids long. Trimming removed 1 base from V and 5 bases from J, with 15 bases in between. Germline V gives CDR1 SGHRS, CDR2 YFSETQ.

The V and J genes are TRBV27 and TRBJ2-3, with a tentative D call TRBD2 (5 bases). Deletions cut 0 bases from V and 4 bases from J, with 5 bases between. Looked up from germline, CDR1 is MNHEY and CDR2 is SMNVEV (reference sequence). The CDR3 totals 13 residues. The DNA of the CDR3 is TGTGCCAGCAGTTTATCGAGGGCAGATACGCAGTATTTT. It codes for CASSLSRADTQYF.